This T cell receptor beta chain was found in a study of cytomegalovirus exposure and HLA in healthy donors (dated by TCRdb to about 2017). With regard to the full study: In an earlier analysis of about 560 of the donors, around 290 Gb of sequence data and 100 million or so unique TCR beta sequences from about 179 million T cells were reported. Around 300 gigabases of sequencing data and approximately 85 million unique TCR sequences were included in an early release covering around 600 HLA-typed donors. Of the 398 genotyped donors, 81% fell in the genetic ancestry cluster associated with self-reported Caucasian donors. The study aimed to test whether cataloging public T cell receptors could reveal signatures of past pathogen exposure. The study used immunosequencing to profile the T cell repertoires of 666 subjects and linked those repertoires to cytomegalovirus serostatus. Along with the roughly 710-subject first cohort, a separate validation cohort of around 120 different subjects was used. To predict cytomegalovirus infection status, the study brought together high-throughput TCR immunosequencing, statistical association of individual TCRs with disease status, and machine learning. A later analysis re-examined previously published TCR beta repertoires from several hundred donors and added high-resolution HLA genotyping to investigate patterns of TCR occurrence. Rather than drawing on any new phenotypic data, the later analysis identified candidate immune exposures from TCR beta sequences and the way those sequences occurred across donors. To decide whether each TCR beta V gene segment behaved as functional or pseudogenic, an earlier analysis of over 500 of the donors relied on high-throughput TCR beta sequencing. Donor age, sex, ethnicity and CMV serostatus were collected together with the repertoire data. In a later genetic analysis, genome-wide SNP genotypes for about 55% of the 666 donors were used, and that subset was treated as a discovery cohort. Every discovery cohort repertoire had been produced on one sequencing platform. Both class I and class II loci were covered by HLA typing, at four-digit resolution. The number of typed donors differed by locus: about 620-640 for A, B, C, DRB1 and DQB1; approximately 520 for DQA1; 606 for DPA1; and about 450 for DPB1. Roughly 5 DR-DQ haplotypes were handled as single units for association and clustering, since linkage in the cohort was strong. Among 300 to 450 genotyped donors of the cohort, an average of around 240,000 unique TCR beta nucleotide sequences were sequenced per donor, roughly 18% of them non-productive. Overall study results and their limits: Linkage disequilibrium might explain the correlated functional status among segregating V segments, but an unknown experimental factor could not be ruled out. A cluster of highly shared sequence variants was judged likely to be a technical artifact of the sequencing pipeline. Because counts were too low, around 18 rarely observed V segments, including chromosome 9 orphons, were left out of the earlier analysis of approximately 500 of the donors. According to a later analysis, most CMV-associated TCR beta chains appeared to be HLA-restricted, and the HLA associations seemed to be driven largely by CMV exposure. An association between a missense DCLRE1C variant and V-gene and J-gene trimming of TCR beta chains was found in a later genetic analysis and replicated in an independent cohort. Three of the identified cytomegalovirus-associated TCR beta chains were confirmed in vitro to be specific for cytomegalovirus antigens. A later analysis found that TCR association rates varied across HLA loci, with DRB1 alleles showing the most associated TCRs and HLA-C alleles the fewest. According to the authors, the approach could potentially be generalized to other disease states and immunological phenotypes. Immune exposure information for the cohort was limited to CMV serostatus. The classifier was reported to diagnose cytomegalovirus status with high specificity and sensitivity in both the original cohort and the validation cohort. Because HLA typing was missing for some donors at each locus, association tests included only the typed subset. According to a later analysis, parvovirus B19, influenza, CMV and Epstein-Barr virus appeared linked to several top co-occurrence clusters. A later genetic analysis reported fewer N-insertions in productive TCRs among donors in an Asian-associated ancestry cluster than the approximately 700-donor mean. When HLA alleles, especially DR and DQ, strongly co-occurred, attributing TCR associations to individual alleles was difficult. The cohort was sequenced for TCR beta chains only, and without alpha or paired-chain data the features that could be detected were limited. Presence/absence analyses assumed roughly uniform sequencing depth across donors, an assumption that may not hold. In an earlier analysis of 587 of the donors, most TCR beta V segments were observed in productive rearrangements about 90% or about 30% of the time, broadly matching IMGT annotations. In a later analysis, HLA-associated TCR beta chains were found to be more clonally expanded and to have lower generation probabilities than equally common non-associated chains. Across donors, most TCR sequences were observed very rarely, whereas some public TCRs were present in many individuals. In a later analysis, 16,951 TCR beta sequences were associated with specific HLA alleles at a false discovery rate of 0.05. Because the 87-base-pair reads could not distinguish some IMGT-functional V segments, including TRBV6-2 and TRBV6-3, those segments were excluded. A further reported finding was that TCR beta sequences accurately predicted the HLA-A and HLA-B alleles for most subjects in the first cohort. The study gave a list of about 150 TCR beta chains associated with cytomegalovirus.

Preparation of the library involved the immunoSEQ multiplex PCR assay. The multiplex PCR relied on a mix of 60 forward primers for TCR Vbeta segments and 13 reverse primers for TCR Jbeta segments. Amplification of the CDR3 region of rearranged TCR beta genes was performed with a multiplex PCR assay on genomic DNA. The Illumina HiSeq System was used to sequence the amplified TCR beta libraries as 87-base-pair reads. The paper's data handling went like this. A later analysis tallied roughly 78 million unique TCR beta chains across the 660 or so repertoires, and around 12 million of those chains were shared by two or more donors. Raw reads were error-corrected and collapsed into unique sequences with a nearest-neighbor algorithm that merged closely related sequences to remove PCR and sequencing errors. CDR3 sequences were aligned to IMGT reference sequences to assign V, D and J gene segments. For a sequence to be retained, at least a six-nucleotide match to both a V gene segment and a J gene segment was required. A rearrangement was called productive if the CDR3 had no stop codons and remained in frame with V and J, and every other rearrangement was called non-productive. CDR3 was defined according to IMGT convention as the region running from the second conserved V-encoded cysteine to the conserved J-encoded phenylalanine. The earlier analysis of approximately 500 of the donors excluded sequences that lacked an unambiguous match to a single V gene segment. An earlier analysis of fewer than 750 of the donors called V segments functional above 56.7% productive rearrangements and segregating when the between-donor standard deviation exceeded 5%. A statistical classification framework was developed to diagnose cytomegalovirus status using the catalog of TCR beta chain sequences. V and J gene assignment, in a later analysis, came from comparing TCR nucleotide sequences with IMGT/GENE-DB human TR gene sequences. In a later analysis, CDR3 sequences and most-parsimonious VDJ recombination scenarios were assigned using the TCRdist pipeline. In a later analysis, each TCR beta chain was defined by its CDR3 amino acid sequence together with its V-gene family, and reads without a unique V-gene family were excluded. To address suspected cross-contamination and a sequencing artifact, a later analysis removed roughly 640 highly shared, low-generation-probability nucleotide sequences. For each public chain, a later analysis derived a clonal expansion index from normalized ranks of inferred template counts within each repertoire. Generation probabilities in a later analysis came from a VDJ recombination model fitted to out-of-frame rearrangements, and those results were checked against IGoR. A later analysis scored TCR-TCR, TCR-HLA and TCR-CMV co-occurrence with hypergeometric tests, applying a repertoire-size bias correction to TCR pairs. A later analysis estimated false discovery rates by permuting HLA or CMV assignments 20 times. In a later analysis, co-occurring TCRs were grouped with DBSCAN, and TCRdist sequence similarity was added when clustering was performed within HLA-allele-positive subsets. Co-occurrence clustering excluded repertoires with fewer than 30,000 or more than 120,000 public chains, plus five with anomalous nucleotide sharing. The table comes from immuneACCESS by way of TCRdb, which keeps in-frame sequences with V and J called. Part of the clones is missing from these tables; in studies checked, under half for an unresolved V gene and the rest for unknown reasons. V, J and clone size were drawn from that table, and D and trimming were deduced from the DNA. Present in this sample are some 200,000 clones, more than 65% of which were seen just once. Approximately 2.9% of the sample comes from the top ten.

Turning to this clone: There is no known antigen for this receptor. Base qualities were left out, and no much larger clone turns up one base away.

The cohort comprised under 700 healthy bone marrow donors. All cohort members were sampled while nominally healthy, although unrecorded immune exposures were likely present. The donor was CMV seronegative and belonged to the group of more than 300 seronegative cohort members. A peripheral blood sample was collected from each donor, and TCR beta sequencing was performed on peripheral blood mononuclear cells. The Qiagen DNeasy Blood Extraction Kit was used to extract genomic DNA from the blood cell samples. The germline V and J ends show losses of 1 base and 1 base respectively, and no gene match explains 6 bases of the junction. The CDR3 spans 17 residues, from the cysteine through the phenylalanine. Of all the DNA, just the CDR3 is kept, 51 bases in frame from base 1. CDR1 and CDR2, per the germline V gene, are LGHNT and FRNRAP.

The TCR was taken from a female donor in good health and CMV-seronegative. Recombination joined TRBV12-5 with TRBJ2-2, with 7 central nucleotides matching TRBD2. The material sequenced was PBMCs. The CDR3 has the sequence CASGLGWASGNTGELFF. DNA sequence: TGTGCTAGTGGTTTGGGCTGGGCTAGCGGGAACACCGGGGAGCTGTTTTTT.